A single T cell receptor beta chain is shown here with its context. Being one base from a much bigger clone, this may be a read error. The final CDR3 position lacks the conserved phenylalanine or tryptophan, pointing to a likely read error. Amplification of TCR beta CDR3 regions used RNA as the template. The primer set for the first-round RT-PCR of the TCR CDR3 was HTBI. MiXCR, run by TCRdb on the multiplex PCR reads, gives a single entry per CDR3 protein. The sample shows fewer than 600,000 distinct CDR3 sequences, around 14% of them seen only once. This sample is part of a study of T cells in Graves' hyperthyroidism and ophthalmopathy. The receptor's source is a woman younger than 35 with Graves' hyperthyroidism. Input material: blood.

The CDR3: CASSQAVTGELFC. DNA of the CDR3: TGTGCCAGCAGCCAAGCTGTCACCGGGGAGCTGTTTTGT. V usage is TRBV14 and J usage is TRBJ2-2; the D is unclear. Trimming took off 1 base at V and 4 bases at J, with 4 bases between the two ends. The germline V gene has CDR1 SGHDN and CDR2 FVKESK. CDR3 length: 13 residues.